Following are 19 T cell receptor beta chains from one sample sequenced in a study of shared clonotypes between healthy human individuals. Here immunoSEQ multiplex PCR was the method, and the copy in TCRdb shows in-frame clones only, minus some. The sample has some 2.1 million clones, about 94% seen once. Terminally differentiated effector memory CD45RA+ cells were left out of the naive CD8 fraction, which was CD45RO-negative and positively selected for CCR7. The material sequenced was naive CD8+ T cells sorted from blood. These receptors were taken from a man aged 18 to 29 in good health.

This chain connects TRBV19 to TRBJ1-2, with unresolved D. The CDR3 runs to 15 residues. V dropped 3 bases and J dropped 8 bases, with 19 bases sitting between them. Germline-derived CDR1 and CDR2 are LNHDA and SQIVND (reference sequence). CDR3 loop: CASSMLPTSGEGYTF. The CDR3 DNA is TGTGCCAGTAGTATGCTCCCCACTAGCGGGGAGGGCTACACCTTC.

The genes are TRBV29-1 and TRBJ1-2, with a tentative D call TRBD1 (5 bases). The V gene's germline CDR1 is SQVTM and CDR2 ANQGSEA. This CDR3 region has 13 residues. Trimming cost V 7 bases and J 1 base, with 13 bases left between them. CDR3 in DNA: TGCAGCGCCCTTTGGGGGAATAACTATGGCTACACCTTC. It is translated as CSALWGNNYGYTF. The variable domain in full, with the rest retrieved from reference TRBV29-1 and TRBJ1-2, is SAVISQKPSRDICQRGTSLTIQCQVDSQVTMMFWYRQQPGQSLTLIATANQGSEATYESGFVIDKFPISRPNLTFSTLTVSNMSPEDSSIYLCSALWGNNYGYTFGSGTRLTVV.

The rearrangement joins TRBV11-2 to TRBJ1-1; TRBD1 is a possible D gene (6 bases). The CDR3 loop spans 14 amino acids. Per the germline V gene, CDR1 is SGHAT and CDR2 is FQNNGV. V lost 3 bases and J 5 bases, leaving 13 bases between the germline ends. CDR3 protein: CASSFPRGLTEAFF. The CDR3 DNA follows: TGTGCCAGCAGCTTCCCGAGGGGGTTAACTGAAGCTTTCTTT.

V is TRBV7-8 and J is TRBJ2-5, with 10 bases aligning to TRBD2. Germline CDR1 reads SGHVS; CDR2 reads FQNEAQ. This CDR3 spans 15 amino acids. Trimming took 3 bases from V and 5 from J; bases not matched to a gene: 6. The CDR3 protein is CASSFLAGEGETQYF. CDR3 nucleotides: TGTGCCAGCAGCTTTCTAGCGGGGGAAGGGGAGACCCAGTACTTC.

This chain links TRBV30 with TRBJ1-3, with D possibly being TRBD1 (5 bases). This CDR3 spans 16 amino acids. The ends were cut back, 5 bases at V and 0 bases at J, with 17 bases in the middle. Germline assignment: CDR1 GTSNPN and CDR2 SVGIG (reference sequence). CDR3 loop: CAWGDGGYDSGNTIYF. The CDR3 DNA reads TGTGCCTGGGGAGACGGGGGATACGACTCTGGAAACACCATATATTTT. Filled out from reference TRBV30 and TRBJ1-3, the complete variable domain reads SQTIHQWPATLVQPVGSPLSLECTVEGTSNPNLYWYRQAAGRGLQLLFYSVGIGQISSEVPQNLSASRPQDRQFILSSKKLLLSDSGFYLCAWGDGGYDSGNTIYFGEGSWLTVV.

This clone was seen just once. This chain links TRBV2 with TRBJ2-3; 7 nucleotides align to TRBD2. The CDR3 totals 13 residues. Germline V CDR1 and CDR2: SNHLY, FYNNEI. V dropped 8 bases and J dropped 0; count of bases not matched to a gene: 2. The CDR3 DNA is TGTGCCAGCCTACTAGCGAGCACAGATACGCAGTATTTT. Amino acids: CASLLASTDTQYF.

About this clone: This same CDR3 is encoded by further DNA sequences in the sample. The gene calls are TRBV9 and TRBJ1-1; D gene ambiguous. V dropped 4 bases and J dropped 4 bases, with 5 bases sitting between them. CDR1 is SGDLS, CDR2 YYNGEE, per germline. The CDR3 runs 11 residues. CDR3 loop: CASSPLTEAFF. CDR3 coding DNA: TGTGCCAGCAGCCCCCTCACTGAAGCTTTCTTT.

The rearrangement joins TRBV19 to TRBJ2-7; TRBD1 is a possible D gene (6 bases). CDR1 and CDR2 (germline): LNHDA, SQIVND (reference sequence). V dropped 3 bases and J dropped 5 bases, with 17 bases sitting between them. The CDR3 is made up of 15 amino acids. CDR3 amino acids: CASSITAGAMNEQYF. CDR3 DNA sequence: TGTGCCAGTAGTATTACGGCAGGGGCCATGAACGAGCAGTACTTC.

The chain has TRBV4-1 and TRBJ2-2, with D maybe TRBD2 (5 bases). Germline assignment: CDR1 MGHRA and CDR2 YSYEKL. CDR3 size: 14 residues. Trimming removed 11 bases from V and 3 bases from J, with 16 bases in between. CDR3 protein: CAARLLAYTGELFF. The DNA for the CDR3 is TGCGCCGCCCGACTACTTGCTTACACCGGGGAGCTGTTTTTT.

The chain links TRBV5-1 to TRBJ2-5, with D possibly matching TRBD1 (6 bases). Germline CDR1 SGHRS, CDR2 YFSETQ. This CDR3 has 17 amino acids. V was cut by 2 bases and J by 5 bases, with 22 bases left in between. The CDR3 DNA reads as TGCGCCAGCAGCTTCACCGGACAGAAGTATATTGGGGAGACCCAGTACTTC. Encoded protein: CASSFTGQKYIGETQYF.

J is TRBJ2-6 and V is TRBV28, with D unclear. Per germline, CDR1 MDHEN and CDR2 SYDVKM. V shed 8 bases and J shed 0 bases, with 5 bases lying between them. The CDR3 length is 13 residues. CDR3 region: CASGDSGANVLTF. The CDR3 DNA sequence: TGTGCCAGCGGAGACTCTGGGGCCAACGTCCTGACTTTC.

Only one count was recorded for this clone. The V gene is TRBV27, the J gene TRBJ2-3, with a tentative D call TRBD1 (6 bases). In germline, CDR1 is MNHEY, CDR2 SMNVEV (reference sequence). V was cut by 0 bases and J by 6 bases, with 10 bases left in between. The CDR3 sequence is 14 residues long. The DNA of the CDR3 is TGTGCCAGCAGTTTATCACAGGGTTTTGATACGCAGTATTTT. This codes for CASSLSQGFDTQYF.

This chain connects TRBV30 to TRBJ1-2, with D possibly matching TRBD1 (5 bases). This CDR3 region has 15 residues. Trimming left V 2 bases short and J 4 bases short, with 17 bases between. Germline-derived CDR1 and CDR2 are GTSNPN and SVGIG (reference sequence). CDR3 nucleotides: TGTGCCTGGAGTTTCCCAGGGCTCGGGGGCTATGGCTACACCTTC. Protein product: CAWSFPGLGGYGYTF.

Comments on this clone: Within the sample, other DNA sequences also encode this same CDR3. The chain's CDR3 is CASSRPGQGYEQYF. The CDR3 DNA sequence: TGTGCCAGCAGTCGGCCGGGACAGGGTTACGAGCAGTACTTC. The chain recombines TRBV7-9 with TRBJ2-7; 9 bases map to TRBD1. With V trimmed by 6 bases and J by 4 bases, 7 bases remained unmatched. The CDR3 contains 14 residues. Per the germline V gene, CDR1 is SEHNR and CDR2 is FQNEAQ (reference sequence).

Points on this clone: This sample also contains other DNA sequences that code for the same CDR3. V gene TRBV9 combines with J gene TRBJ2-2; no definite D call. This CDR3 contains 13 residues. V shed 0 bases and J shed 5 bases, with 5 bases lying between them. Germline-derived CDR1 and CDR2 are SGDLS and YYNGEE. The CDR3 is CASSVVTTGELFF. The CDR3 nucleotides are TGTGCCAGCAGCGTAGTTACGACCGGGGAGCTGTTTTTT.

The rearrangement uses TRBV7-3 and TRBJ2-3; D is possibly TRBD1 (6 bases). Germline CDR1 is SGHTA and CDR2 is FQGTGA. The V gene lost 5 bases and the J gene lost 5 bases, with 14 bases spanning the gap. CDR3 length equals 14 residues. For the CDR3, the DNA is TGTGCCAGCAGCCCCACAGGGTTTCAAGATACGCAGTATTTT. Encoded protein: CASSPTGFQDTQYF.

The chain has TRBV7-2 and TRBJ1-5, with TRBD1 identical over 9 bases. V was clipped by 5 bases and J by 7 bases; unmatched bases: 9. Germline lookup yields CDR1 SGHTA and CDR2 FQGNSA. CDR3 length equals 15 residues. The CDR3 DNA follows: TGTGCCAGCAGCGCCGGGACAGGGAAGGGGCAGCCCCAGCATTTT. Translation: CASSAGTGKGQPQHF.

This chain links TRBV27 with TRBJ1-1; D is ambiguous. The CDR3 is 14 amino acids. Trimming removed 7 bases at V and 6 bases at J, with 18 bases between. The germline gives CDR1 MNHEY, CDR2 SMNVEV (reference sequence). The CDR3 coding sequence is TGTGCCAGCATCTCGGGTGTATCAGGCTCTGAAGCTTTCTTT. Its protein product is CASISGVSGSEAFF.

V usage is TRBV13 and J usage is TRBJ1-5, with a possible D match to TRBD1 (5 bases). This CDR3 spans 14 amino acids. V lost 5 bases and J 3 bases, leaving 11 bases between the germline ends. CDR1 is PRHDT and CDR2 is FYEKMQ in the germline V gene (reference sequence). CDR3 coding DNA: TGTGCCAGCAGCCGCCGGGGCTACAATCAGCCCCAGCATTTT. Its protein product is CASSRRGYNQPQHF.